This T cell receptor beta chain was recorded in a study of low-dose radiotherapy and immunotherapy resistance in tumors. As for the study in general: Members of Cohort 1 were treated with 0.5 Gy per fraction every 2 weeks. The prescribed total PTV dose was 6.5 Gy. The study administered intravenous cyclophosphamide at 200 mg/m2 every two weeks, one day ahead of radiation and immunotherapy.

The time point: after trial treatment. Documented treatment: LDRT plus nivolumab, ipilimumab, low-dose cyclophosphamide and aspirin (RACIN trial). CDR1 and CDR2 from the germline V gene are SNHLY and FYNNEI. The CDR3 spans 15 residues. V lost 3 bases, J lost 10 bases, and 19 bases lay in between. With regard to this clonotype: A read error is likely here: a far larger clone is one base away.

cDNA synthesis used a TRAV/TRBV-specific primer set for both chains. The TCRs were subjected to amplification over approximately 19 PCR cycles employing a constant-region primer in conjunction with a V-primer adapter. A single record per CDR3 protein comes from TCRdb applying MiXCR to the reads. The sample includes tens of thousands of distinct CDR3 sequences, over 15% of them seen just once. V and J are TRBV2 and TRBJ2-1; D ambiguous. The origin of this receptor is a male donor with prostate cancer. This specimen was PBMCs, taken after low-dose radiotherapy plus immunotherapy. CDR3 sequence: CASSELSGPSNEQFF. DNA for the CDR3: TGTGCCAGCAGTGAGCTCTCCGGGCCCTCTAACGAGCAGTTCTTC.